Shown below are 31 T cell receptor beta chains from a single sample sequenced in a study of patients and donors after allogeneic stem cell transplantation. One entry per CDR3 protein, called by TCRdb with MiXCR from the RT-PCR reads. The repertoire consists of around 160,000 distinct CDR3 sequences, with 25% to 35% occurring once and the leading ten covering around 3%. The sample consisted of blood, either unsorted or a sorted T cell fraction (not recorded which). The receptors come from a human donor who was either an allogeneic HSCT recipient or a stem cell or donor lymphocyte infusion donor (not recorded which). It is not recorded whose cells these are; they may come from a transplant donor.

The CDR3 DNA is TGCGCCAGCAGCCAAGATCAGCGGTTGGTAGCGGGAGCGGTTTACAATGAGCAGTTCTTC. This translates into CASSQDQRLVAGAVYNEQFF. The J gene is TRBJ2-1, the V gene TRBV4-3; 9 bases match TRBD2. The CDR3 loop spans 20 amino acids. Germline V CDR1 and CDR2: LGHNA, YSLEER. V shed 0 bases and J 4 bases; nucleotides not matched to a gene: 16.

The J gene is TRBJ2-3, the V gene TRBV2; no clear D. Germline V CDR1 and CDR2: SNHLY, FYNNEI. The CDR3 sequence is 15 residues long. The V end lost 4 bases, the J end lost 0 bases, and 11 bases lay between the germline ends. Here the CDR3 DNA reads TGTGCCAGCAGTGGGAACAGTTTTAGCACAGATACGCAGTATTTT. This codes for CASSGNSFSTDTQYF.

This clonotype has a handful of counts. This sequence joins TRBV4-1 and TRBJ1-6, with 7 bases fitting TRBD1. Germline values: CDR1 MGHRA, CDR2 YSYEKL. V was clipped by 3 bases and J by 0 bases; unmatched bases: 5. The CDR3 sequence is 17 residues long. CDR3 in amino acids: CASSQAGQSSYNSPLHF. In nucleotides, the CDR3 is TGCGCCAGCAGCCAGGCGGGACAGAGCTCCTATAATTCACCCCTCCACTTT.

This clonotype was seen many times. The V and J genes are TRBV2 and TRBJ2-5, with 10 nucleotides matching TRBD1. Unmatched junction bases numbered 4, after V lost 7 bases and J lost 2 bases. The germline V gene encodes CDR1 SNHLY and CDR2 FYNNEI. The CDR3 extends over 14 amino acids. CDR3 sequence (DNA): TGTGCCAGCATCCGGGACAGGGGACAAGAGACCCAGTACTTC. Amino acids: CASIRDRGQETQYF.

The chain joins TRBV5-1 to TRBJ2-2; 9 nucleotides match TRBD2. This CDR3 contains 17 residues. V shed 3 bases, J shed 2 bases, and the junction held 8 bases outside the gene matches. From germline, CDR1 is SGHRS and CDR2 YFSETQ. Here the CDR3 DNA reads TGCGCCAGCAGCTCCCGACTAGCGGCAATAAACACCGGGGAGCTGTTTTTT. Its protein is CASSSRLAAINTGELFF.

The rearrangement uses TRBV3-1 and TRBJ2-3; maybe TRBD1 (7 bases). In germline, CDR1 is LGHDT, CDR2 YNNKEL (reference sequence). Trimming removed 1 base from V and 1 base from J, with 9 bases in between. This CDR3 comprises 15 residues. CDR3 loop: CASSQGGTGTDTQYF. In nucleotides, the CDR3 is TGTGCCAGCAGCCAAGGCGGGACAGGCACAGATACGCAGTATTTT.

This clonotype showed up just once. The conserved phenylalanine or tryptophan is not found at the CDR3 terminus, so this likely reflects a read error. The rearrangement links TRBV20-1 to TRBJ1-5; 7 nucleotides align to TRBD1. Germline V gene sequence: CDR1 DFQATT, CDR2 SNEGSKA (reference sequence). The CDR3 totals 14 residues. Trimming took 0 bases from V and 4 from J; bases not matched to a gene: 3. This CDR3 is CSAREGTVNQPQHL. The DNA of the CDR3 is TGCAGTGCTAGAGAAGGGACAGTGAATCAGCCCCAGCATTTG.

The J gene is TRBJ1-3, the V gene TRBV10-3; D not certain. Trimming shortened V by 6 bases and J by 0 bases, and 6 bases separated the two germline ends. The CDR3 has 13 residues. Per the germline V gene, CDR1 is ENHRY and CDR2 is SYGVKD. The CDR3 loop is CAIRILSGNTIYF. CDR3 bases: TGTGCCATCAGGATCCTCTCTGGAAACACCATATATTTT.

This clonotype was recorded a few times. The J gene is TRBJ2-6, the V gene TRBV21-1; the D call in the table, TRBD2, was not verified against the DNA. TRBV21-1 counts as a pseudogene. There are 18 residues in the CDR3. The CDR3 region has the DNA TGTGCCAGCAGCAGCGGACTAGCGGGAGTTCCCGGGGCCAACGTCCTGACTTTC. Protein product: CASSSGLAGVPGANVLTF.

The chain is built from TRBV27 and TRBJ1-6; no definite D call. The CDR3 consists of 12 residues. The germline V gene has CDR1 MNHEY and CDR2 SMNVEV (reference sequence). V was clipped by 2 bases and J by 9 bases, with 5 bases between them. Written as DNA, the CDR3 is TGTGCCAGCAGTTTAGGTCCTTCACCCCTCCACTTT. This sequence encodes CASSLGPSPLHF.

J is TRBJ2-3 and V is TRBV4-2; 9 positions match TRBD2. The V and J ends lost 6 bases and 4 bases, in that order; junction bases with no gene match: 8. There are 15 residues in the CDR3. Germline V gene lookup returns CDR1 LGHNA and CDR2 YNFKEQ. For the CDR3, the DNA is TGTGCCAGCAGTCTCTTAGCGGGAGAGCCAGATACGCAGTATTTT. This translates into CASSLLAGEPDTQYF.

This clonotype showed up just a few times. The gene calls are TRBV5-1 and TRBJ1-2; D might be TRBD1 (6 bases). The germline V gene encodes CDR1 SGHRS and CDR2 YFSETQ. This CDR3 contains 14 residues. Trimming stripped 0 bases from V and 2 bases from J, with 8 bases between. DNA for the CDR3: TGCGCCAGCAGCTTGGGGGACACCAACTATGGCTACACCTTC. This translates into CASSLGDTNYGYTF.

This rearrangement joins TRBV29-1 to TRBJ1-2; D call uncertain. The CDR3 runs 13 residues. The V gene lost 3 bases and the J gene lost 1 base, with 9 bases spanning the gap. CDR1 and CDR2 (germline): SQVTM, ANQGSEA. For the CDR3, the DNA is TGCAGCGTTGATAGGGAACATAACTATGGCTACACCTTC. Protein sequence: CSVDREHNYGYTF.

A single count supports this clonotype. The rearrangement links TRBV4-1 to TRBJ1-1, with D possibly matching TRBD1 (6 bases). The ends were cut back, 3 bases at V and 7 bases at J, with 18 bases in the middle. Germline V CDR1 and CDR2: MGHRA, YSYEKL. The CDR3 has 15 residues. The DNA of the CDR3 is TGCGCCAGCAGCCAGTTCTCAGGGGAAAAAGATGAAGCTTTCTTT. Protein sequence: CASSQFSGEKDEAFF.

This clonotype was observed a handful of times. This CDR3 is CASSYSKTMVGRLFF. Here the CDR3 DNA reads TGTGCCAGCAGTTACTCGAAAACTATGGTGGGACGGCTGTTTTTT. This chain joins TRBV6-5 and TRBJ1-4; possibly TRBD1 for D (5 bases). Trimming cost V 0 bases and J 14 bases, with 19 bases left between them. Germline CDR1 and CDR2: MNHEY and SVGAGI. CDR3 length equals 15 residues.

The chain employs TRBV20-1 and TRBJ2-7; no definite D call. In germline, CDR1 is DFQATT, CDR2 SNEGSKA (reference sequence). This CDR3 contains 14 residues. V was pared by 0 bases and J by 1 base, with 10 bases between. The CDR3 loop reads CSAREHTVSYEQYF. In DNA, the CDR3 is TGCAGTGCTAGAGAGCACACAGTTTCCTACGAGCAGTACTTC.

This clonotype was counted at least ten times. The chain recombines TRBV29-1 with TRBJ1-5, with D possibly TRBD1 on 6 matching bases. Looked up from germline, CDR1 is SQVTM and CDR2 is ANQGSEA. This CDR3 contains 13 residues. V was cut by 5 bases and J by 5 bases, with 13 bases left in between. CDR3 loop: CSVMGQMDQPQHF. CDR3 DNA: TGCAGCGTTATGGGACAAATGGATCAGCCCCAGCATTTT.

This clonotype appeared a single time. The CDR3 is CASSHTSTSVRRYEQYF. The CDR3 DNA reads as TGTGCCAGCAGCCACACCTCCACTAGCGTTAGGAGGTACGAGCAGTACTTC. This chain connects TRBV7-9 to TRBJ2-7; 7 bases are a match to TRBD2. V was pared by 5 bases and J by 4 bases, with 17 bases of the junction left unmatched. CDR1 SEHNR and CDR2 FQNEAQ come from the germline V gene (reference sequence). The CDR3 extends over 17 amino acids.

This clonotype turned up a few times. This chain links TRBV20-1 with TRBJ1-4; 7 nucleotides agree with TRBD1. V shed 0 bases, J shed 7 bases, and the junction held 8 bases outside the gene matches. Germline values: CDR1 DFQATT, CDR2 SNEGSKA (reference sequence). This CDR3 contains 15 residues. CDR3 coding DNA: TGCAGTGCTAGAGATCGAGGGGGCGCAGGTGAAAAACTGTTTTTT. Amino acid sequence: CSARDRGGAGEKLFF.

This clonotype was observed at least ten times. The chain couples TRBV12-3 or TRBV12-4 to TRBJ1-2; D gene uncertain. This CDR3 comprises 12 residues. V was cut by 6 bases and J by 4 bases, with 9 bases left in between. DNA for the CDR3: TGTGCCAGCAGCCCCCGGCCCTATGGCTACACCTTC. This codes for CASSPRPYGYTF.

The V and J genes are TRBV6-5 and TRBJ2-7; TRBD1 might be the D (6 bases). Trimming took off 8 bases at V and 0 bases at J, with 11 bases between the two ends. Per the germline V gene, CDR1 is MNHEY and CDR2 is SVGAGI. This CDR3 has 13 amino acids. CDR3 protein: CASGGHISYEQYF. Written as DNA, the CDR3 is TGTGCCAGCGGGGGACATATCTCCTACGAGCAGTACTTC.

This clonotype was observed a handful of times. The chain carries TRBV24-1 and TRBJ1-5; weak D call: TRBD1 (6 bases). From germline, CDR1 is KGHDR and CDR2 SFDVKD. V was cut by 2 bases and J by 0 bases, with 16 bases left in between. This CDR3 has 18 residues. The CDR3 sequence: CATSDSRGGHLSNQPQHF. CDR3 nucleotides: TGTGCCACCAGTGATTCGCGCGGGGGGCACCTTAGCAATCAGCCCCAGCATTTT.

This clonotype was observed a few times. The chain carries TRBV6-5 and TRBJ1-3, with D maybe TRBD1 (6 bases). This CDR3 contains 14 residues. The germline gives CDR1 MNHEY, CDR2 SVGAGI. Trimming took 8 bases from V and 8 from J, leaving 19 bases between them. The DNA of the CDR3 is TGTGCCAGCGCTCTAGGGGGGGGGCGAGACACCATATATTTT. Amino acid sequence: CASALGGGRDTIYF.

This sequence joins TRBV6-2 or TRBV6-3 and TRBJ1-1; no clear D gene. This CDR3 contains 13 residues. V lost 0 bases, J lost 4 bases, and 6 bases lay in between. Germline CDR1 MNHEY, CDR2 SVGEGT. The CDR3 sequence: CASSYSRATEAFF. The CDR3 coding sequence is TGTGCCAGCAGTTACTCGAGAGCCACTGAAGCTTTCTTT.

V is TRBV29-1 and J is TRBJ2-3; D gene uncertain. This CDR3 comprises 11 residues. Germline V CDR1 and CDR2: SQVTM, ANQGSEA. V lost 7 bases, J lost 9 bases, and 14 bases lay in between. CDR3 protein: CSAPVRGTQYF. The CDR3 DNA reads as TGCAGCGCACCAGTGCGCGGCACGCAGTATTTT.

This clonotype has just a few counts. The V call is TRBV5-6, the J call TRBJ1-5; 7 bases are shared with TRBD1. Unmatched junction bases numbered 5, after V lost 2 bases and J lost 6 bases. The CDR3 is 14 amino acids. From germline, CDR1 is SGHDT and CDR2 YYEEEE. This CDR3 reads CASSLGGSSQPQHF. CDR3 DNA sequence: TGTGCCAGCAGCTTAGGGGGCTCAAGTCAGCCCCAGCATTTT.

The V call is TRBV5-1, the J call TRBJ2-1, with 7 bases lining up with TRBD1. CDR1 is SGHRS, CDR2 YFSETQ, per germline. The CDR3 extends over 14 amino acids. The trim removed 3 bases at V and 2 bases at J, leaving 2 bases unmatched. The CDR3 loop is CASSSTGAYNEQFF. The CDR3 DNA reads TGCGCCAGCAGCTCCACAGGGGCCTACAATGAGCAGTTCTTC.

A few counts support this clonotype. This chain uses TRBV7-3 with TRBJ2-2, with D maybe TRBD1 (6 bases). V was pared by 6 bases and J by 15 bases, with 20 bases between. Germline V gene sequence: CDR1 SGHTA, CDR2 FQGTGA. This CDR3 has 13 residues. CDR3 sequence reads: CASSPTLGTKMFF. For the CDR3, the DNA is TGTGCCAGCAGTCCAACCCTAGGGACAAAGATGTTTTTT.

The CDR3 reads CASSQGTALLGDTQYF. The CDR3 region has the DNA TGTGCCAGCAGCCAAGGGACCGCACTACTCGGAGATACGCAGTATTTT. The chain carries TRBV3-1 and TRBJ2-3; D gene uncertain. Trimming took off 1 base at V and 5 bases at J, with 16 bases between the two ends. Germline assignment: CDR1 LGHDT and CDR2 YNNKEL (reference sequence). This CDR3 comprises 16 residues.

This clonotype has a count of ten or more. The chain carries TRBV25-1 and TRBJ1-6, with TRBD1 as a possible D gene (6 bases). The CDR3 runs to 16 residues. V lost 2 bases and J lost 8, with 16 bases in between. From germline, CDR1 is MGHDK and CDR2 SYGVNS. The CDR3 loop reads CASSEDRFGGHSPLHF. The CDR3 coding sequence is TGTGCCAGCAGTGAAGACAGGTTTGGGGGCCATTCACCCCTCCACTTT.

The J gene is TRBJ2-1, the V gene TRBV11-3; perhaps TRBD2 as D (6 bases). Germline V gene lookup returns CDR1 SGHNT and CDR2 YENEEA. V was cut by 3 bases and J by 7 bases, with 13 bases left in between. This CDR3 spans 14 amino acids. CDR3 amino acids: CASSFGGSQNEQFF. DNA of the CDR3: TGTGCCAGCAGCTTCGGAGGGTCACAGAATGAGCAGTTCTTC.